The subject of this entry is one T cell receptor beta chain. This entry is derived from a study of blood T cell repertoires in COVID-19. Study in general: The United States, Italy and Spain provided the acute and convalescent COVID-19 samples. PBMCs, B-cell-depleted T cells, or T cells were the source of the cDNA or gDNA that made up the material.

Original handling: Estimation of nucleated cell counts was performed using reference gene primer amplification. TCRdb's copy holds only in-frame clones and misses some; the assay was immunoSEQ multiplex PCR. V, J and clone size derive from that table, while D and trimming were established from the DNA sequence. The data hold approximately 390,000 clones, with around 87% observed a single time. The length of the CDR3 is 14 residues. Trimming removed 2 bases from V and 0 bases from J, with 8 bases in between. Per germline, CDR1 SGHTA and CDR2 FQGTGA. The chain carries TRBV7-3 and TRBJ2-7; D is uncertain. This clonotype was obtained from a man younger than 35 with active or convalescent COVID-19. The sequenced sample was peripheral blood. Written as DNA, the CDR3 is TGTGCCAGCAGCTTATTGGCCAGCTCCTACGAGCAGTACTTC. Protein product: CASSLLASSYEQYF.